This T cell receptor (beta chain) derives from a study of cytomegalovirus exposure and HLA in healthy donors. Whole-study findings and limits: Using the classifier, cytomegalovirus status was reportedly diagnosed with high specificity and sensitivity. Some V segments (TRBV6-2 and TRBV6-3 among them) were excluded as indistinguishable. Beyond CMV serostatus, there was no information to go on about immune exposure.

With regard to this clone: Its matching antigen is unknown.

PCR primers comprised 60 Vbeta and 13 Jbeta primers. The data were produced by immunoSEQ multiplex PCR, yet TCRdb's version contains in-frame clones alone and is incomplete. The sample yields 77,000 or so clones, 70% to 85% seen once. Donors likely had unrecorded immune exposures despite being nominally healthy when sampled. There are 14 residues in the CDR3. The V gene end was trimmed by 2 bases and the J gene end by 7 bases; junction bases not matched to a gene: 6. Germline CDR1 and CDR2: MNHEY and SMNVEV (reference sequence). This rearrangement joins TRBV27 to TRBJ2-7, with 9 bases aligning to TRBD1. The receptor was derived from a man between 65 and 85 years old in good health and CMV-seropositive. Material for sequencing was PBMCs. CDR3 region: CASSLMGQGKEQYF. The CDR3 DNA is TGTGCCAGCAGTTTAATGGGACAGGGTAAAGAGCAGTACTTC.